This T cell receptor beta chain stems from a study of CD8+ T cells in alopecia areata. Study context: Female C3H/HeJ mice aged roughly 7-10 weeks received skin from spontaneously alopecic C3H/HeJ graft donors aged roughly 6-13 months. Study observations and caveats: Patients displayed less clarity in TCR sharing than mice, a finding possibly related to HLA. Clonality in lesional scalp, especially alopecia totalis/universalis, exceeded that of normal scalp. Normal skin's resident alphabeta T cells are sequenced alongside lesional scalp T cells.

In this sample, this clone turned up many times. Its antigen is currently unknown. Gene names refer to mouse genes. The CDR3 end is not reached by the read, which stops 4 residues before it; the germline J gene fills it in. Sequencing relied on a cDNA template that was reverse transcribed from extracted RNA. Some clones are missing from TCRdb's copy, which holds only in-frame ones; the method was immunoSEQ multiplex PCR. The sample shows about 3,600 clones, none of them appearing just once. The sorting of pooled cutaneous lymph node cells relied on CD4, CD8alpha, NKG2D, NKG2ACE and other markers. J was trimmed by 1 base and V by 4 bases; bases with no gene match: 0. The germline V gene encodes CDR1 NSQYPW and CDR2 LRSPGD (reference sequence). The CDR3 totals 14 residues.

The chain has TRBV1 and TRBJ2-4, with 9 bases matching TRBD1. The sequence was obtained from a C3H/HeJ mouse with alopecia areata. MHC haplotype of the mouse line: H2-k. The sequencing input was CD8+ T cells sorted from a lymph node. Here the CDR3 reads CTCSGQGGQNTLYF. The CDR3 bases that were read are TGCACCTGCAGTGGACAGGGGGGTCAAAAC. The full variable domain, in which reference TRBV1 and TRBJ2-4 provide the parts outside the CDR3, is VTLLEQNPRWRLVPRGQAVNLRCILKNSQYPWMSWYQQDLQKQLQWLFTLRSPGDKEVKSLPGADYLATRVTDTELRLQVANMSQGRTLYCTCSGQGGQNTLYFGAGTRLSVL.